This T cell receptor beta chain was found in a study of blood T cell repertoires in COVID-19. Study background: Spain, Italy and the United States supplied samples that represented acute and convalescent COVID-19. Sources were T cells, B-cell-depleted T cells, or PBMCs; the material itself was cDNA or gDNA.

The CDR3 totals 13 residues. With 2 bases removed from V and 8 bases from J, the gap between germline ends came to 13 bases. Germline loops: CDR1 SGHRS, CDR2 YFSETQ. Under the authors' procedure: How many nucleated cells were present was estimated from reference gene primer amplification. Profiling relied on immunoSEQ multiplex PCR, and the TCRdb table lists in-frame clones only, not all of them. V and J calls plus clone size are reproduced from that table; the DNA served to infer D and trimming. The sample includes 65,000 or so clones, 76% of them seen just once. The rearrangement links TRBV5-1 to TRBJ1-2; TRBD1 is a possible D gene (5 bases). The sample comprised peripheral blood. The TCR sequence derives from a woman between 50 and 59 years old with active or convalescent COVID-19. The DNA of the CDR3 is TGCGCCAGCAGCTTCGGGGGTCCTCGCGGCTACACCTTC. It specifies CASSFGGPRGYTF.